The TCR beta chain described here comes from a study of T cell changes during pregnancy in multiple sclerosis (dated by TCRdb to about 2019). Study-wide context: The study examined how the T cell repertoire changed over the course of pregnancy in women with multiple sclerosis.

The library was built by means of the immunoSEQ multiplex PCR assay. Drawn from immuneACCESS, this table holds only the in-frame rearrangements with V and J called that TCRdb kept. Clones are partly lost; checked studies trace under half to an unresolved V gene and leave the rest unexplained. In all, the sample holds just under 50,000 clones, and around 94% of those were seen once. Roughly 0.34% of the sample rests with the top ten. The germline ends are 13 bases apart after V is trimmed by 7 bases and J by 1 base. CDR1 is given as MNHNS and CDR2 as SASEGT, both from the germline V gene. Including cysteine and phenylalanine, the CDR3 has 14 amino acids. The kept DNA is CDR3 alone, 42 bases in frame from the first base. Concerning this clone: No cognate antigen has been identified for it. No quality values exist for individual bases; no much larger clone is one base distant.

The rearranged chain carries TRBV6-1 and TRBJ2-5; the D gene assignment is ambiguous. The origin of this receptor is a female donor with multiple sclerosis, enrolled in a pregnancy study. Sequenced here: CD4+ T cells from peripheral blood mononuclear cells, sampled in the third trimester of pregnancy. DNA sequence: TGTGCCAGCAAAATAACACCCAGCCAAGAGACCCAGTACTTC. Translated, this gives CASKITPSQETQYF.